The rows below give T cell receptor beta chains drawn from one sample of a study of shared clonotypes between healthy human individuals. The table came from immunoSEQ multiplex PCR; TCRdb's copy has only in-frame clones and leaves some out. The sample consists of some 1 million clones, more than 65% of them appearing once. Sequences were obtained from memory CD4+ T cells sorted from blood. The source is a man younger than 35 in good health. CDR3s include the opening cysteine and the closing phenylalanine or tryptophan. Fields, in order: J gene, V gene, CDR3 length, CDR3 protein.

J: TRBJ2-1
V: TRBV18
length: 13
CDR3: CASSQTGGHEQFF

J: TRBJ1-2
V: TRBV11-2
length: 15
CDR3: CASSSIQALNYGYTF

J: TRBJ1-1
V: TRBV2
length: 11
CDR3: CASSASVEAFF

J: TRBJ1-4
V: TRBV29-1
length: 13
CDR3: CSVGGGANEKLFF

J: TRBJ2-5
V: TRBV10-3
length: 14
CDR3: CAISRGNGGETQYF

J: TRBJ1-1
V: TRBV6-6
length: 15
CDR3: CASSVISGVGTEAFF

J: TRBJ1-5
V: TRBV5-4
length: 15
CDR3: CASSSGGGDNQPQHF

J: TRBJ2-3
V: TRBV5-1
length: 17
CDR3: CASSLAGGRRLTDTQYF

J: TRBJ2-2
V: TRBV11-2
length: 19
CDR3: CASSLGGRGLAGVHGELFF

J: TRBJ2-7
V: TRBV5-4
length: 15
CDR3: CASSPGGQGLAEQYF

J: TRBJ2-7
V: TRBV4-3
length: 19
CDR3: CASSQGSPASGQGNYEQYF

J: TRBJ2-1
V: TRBV4-3
length: 18
CDR3: CASSQDTRGGISYNEQFF

J: TRBJ1-6
V: TRBV21-1
length: 16
CDR3: CASSWGQGAITSPLHF

J: TRBJ1-1
V: TRBV6-1
length: 12
CDR3: CASSEERAEAFF

J: TRBJ2-3
V: TRBV10-3
length: 15
CDR3: CATKTGTGSTDTQYF

J: TRBJ2-5
V: TRBV6-6
length: 15
CDR3: CASSYSPGTGETQYF

J: TRBJ1-4
V: TRBV7-9
length: 14
CDR3: CASSRAGGTEKLFF

J: TRBJ2-3
V: TRBV5-1
length: 16
CDR3: CASSSAPVRGTDTQYF